Listed below are T cell receptor beta chains from one sample, sequenced in a study of PD-L1 blockade in urothelial cancer. Assay used: immunoSEQ multiplex PCR; TCRdb lists only in-frame clones, some missing. The table lists tens of thousands of clones, around nine tenths of them singletons. The starting material was PBMCs, obtained around atezolizumab (anti-PD-L1) treatment. These receptors all stem from a man aged 55 to 69 with urothelial cancer. The CDR3 runs from the conserved cysteine through the conserved F or W. The D gene is left open where the match is weak. Not all rows give a size; the values are once, few, many and, for expanded clones, a class.

j_call v_call d_call clone_size cdr3_aa cdr3_nt
TRBJ2-2 TRBV6-6 . . CASSFDRNTGELFF TGTGCCAGCAGCTTCGACAGAAACACCGGGGAGCTGTTTTTT
TRBJ2-1 TRBV7-2 TRBD2 . CASSPWPRSGGGSYNEQFF TGTGCCAGCAGCCCTTGGCCCCGCAGCGGGGGGGGATCTTACAATGAGCAGTTCTTC
TRBJ2-7 TRBV4-1 TRBD1 . CASSQAWGQSYEQYF TGCGCCAGCAGCCAAGCGTGGGGACAGTCCTACGAGCAGTACTTC
TRBJ2-1 TRBV11-2 TRBD2 . CASSPWRETQFF TGTGCCAGCAGCCCTTGGCGGGAGACTCAGTTCTTC
TRBJ2-4 TRBV19 TRBD2 . CASSVGTSLAAGVFVGNIQYF TGTGCCAGTAGTGTCGGGACGAGCTTAGCAGCGGGGGTCTTTGTCGGAAACATTCAGTACTTC
TRBJ2-1 TRBV5-5 . . CASSWASTEEFF TGTGCCAGCAGTTGGGCGTCGACGGAGGAATTCTTC
TRBJ2-1 TRBV29-1 TRBD1 . CSVEDPRGIYNEQFF TGCAGCGTTGAAGACCCCAGGGGGATCTACAATGAGCAGTTCTTC
TRBJ1-2 TRBV9 . . CASSVAPGNYGYTF TGTGCCAGCAGCGTAGCTCCAGGGAACTATGGCTACACCTTC
TRBJ1-4 TRBV10-1 TRBD1 . CASSPYRGTNEKLFF TGCGCCAGCTCCCCCTACAGGGGAACTAATGAAAAACTGTTTTTT
TRBJ1-6 TRBV10-1 TRBD1 many CASSDGQGHNSPLHF TGCGCCAGCAGTGACGGACAGGGCCATAATTCACCCCTCCACTTT
TRBJ2-7 TRBV19 . few CASSITVLYEQYF TGTGCCAGTAGTATCACAGTACTCTACGAGCAGTACTTC
TRBJ1-2 TRBV6-5 TRBD1 . CASRPPGGGYGYTF TGTGCCAGCAGACCCCCAGGGGGCGGCTATGGCTACACCTTC
TRBJ2-7 TRBV19 . . CASSIERAKGSVQYF TGTGCCAGTAGTATTGAGCGGGCCAAAGGTTCCGTGCAGTACTTC
TRBJ1-2 TRBV6-1 . many CATNVAHDNYGYTF TGTGCCACCAACGTGGCACATGATAACTATGGCTACACCTTC
TRBJ2-5 TRBV30 TRBD2 . CAWSLFSGVLETQYF TGTGCCTGGAGTTTGTTTAGCGGGGTGTTGGAGACCCAGTACTTC
TRBJ2-5 TRBV5-1 . . CASSRDGASQETQYF TGCGCCAGCAGCCGGGATGGAGCCTCTCAAGAGACCCAGTACTTC
TRBJ2-1 TRBV5-1 TRBD2 . CASSLGAGGAYNEQFF TGCGCCAGCAGCTTGGGTGCGGGGGGTGCCTACAATGAGCAGTTCTTC
TRBJ1-1 TRBV4-1 TRBD1 . CASSQAGQVLNTEAFF TGCGCCAGCAGCCAAGCGGGACAGGTCCTGAACACTGAAGCTTTCTTT
TRBJ1-1 TRBV6-5 . . CASSYEGVTEAFF TGTGCCAGCAGTTACGAGGGGGTCACTGAAGCTTTCTTT
TRBJ2-1 TRBV27 TRBD1 . CASRLQGAQTYNEQFF TGTGCCAGCAGACTACAGGGGGCGCAGACCTACAATGAGCAGTTCTTC
TRBJ2-3 TRBV27 TRBD2 . CASSGSKGLAGPRYADTQYF TGTGCCAGCAGTGGAAGCAAAGGACTAGCGGGGCCCAGGTACGCAGATACGCAGTATTTT
TRBJ1-3 TRBV28 . . CASSSDTGRGNTIYF TGTGCCAGCAGTTCCGATACAGGGCGGGGAAACACCATATATTTT
TRBJ1-2 TRBV15 . . CATSRSGIGYTF TGTGCCACCAGCAGAAGCGGTATTGGCTACACCTTC
TRBJ1-1 TRBV6-6 TRBD1 . CASSSRGLAEAFF TGTGCCAGCAGTTCCAGGGGGCTTGCTGAAGCTTTCTTT
TRBJ2-2 TRBV9 . . CASSVGVAVNTGELFF TGTGCCAGCAGCGTAGGGGTAGCGGTGAACACCGGGGAGCTGTTTTTT
TRBJ1-2 TRBV6-1 . . CASSAGFRGVTNYGYTF TGTGCCAGCAGTGCGGGCTTCCGGGGAGTTACTAACTATGGCTACACCTTC
TRBJ2-3 TRBV5-4 . . CASSLAGSMGDTQYF TGTGCCAGCAGCTTGGCAGGTTCGATGGGAGATACGCAGTATTTT
TRBJ1-2 TRBV4-3 . few CASSQDRIGGGYTF TGCGCCAGCAGCCAAGATAGGATTGGGGGGGGCTACACCTTC
TRBJ1-2 TRBV10-3 TRBD1 . CAIRNETGGYGYTF TGTGCCATCAGAAACGAGACAGGGGGCTATGGCTACACCTTC
TRBJ2-5 TRBV7-9 TRBD2 . CASSSSYSASGGAKTQYF TGTGCCAGCAGCTCAAGCTACTCGGCTAGCGGGGGGGCGAAGACCCAGTACTTC
TRBJ1-2 TRBV4-1 . . CASSQGAGDGYGYTF TGCGCCAGCAGCCAAGGGGCGGGGGATGGCTATGGCTACACCTTC
TRBJ2-2 TRBV28 . . CASSSPLWAKNTGELFF TGTGCCAGCAGTTCTCCTTTATGGGCAAAGAACACCGGGGAGCTGTTTTTT
TRBJ1-2 TRBV10-2 . . CASSEPLGVKDGYTF TGCGCCAGCAGTGAGCCTCTCGGGGTGAAGGATGGCTACACCTTC
TRBJ1-6 TRBV6-6 TRBD1 . CASKLRDRNSPLHF TGTGCCAGCAAACTCCGGGACAGAAATTCACCCCTCCACTTT
TRBJ2-5 TRBV9 . . CASSVGGPLTETQYF TGTGCCAGCAGCGTAGGAGGCCCGCTAACCGAGACCCAGTACTTC
TRBJ2-2 TRBV4-1 . . CASSQDRGATGELFF TGCGCCAGCAGCCAAGATCGGGGGGCAACCGGGGAGCTGTTTTTT
TRBJ2-7 TRBV11-2 . . CASSSTLIYEQYF TGTGCCAGCAGCTCGACTCTAATCTACGAGCAGTACTTC
TRBJ2-7 TRBV5-1 TRBD1 . CASSLTGQGGPEQYF TGCGCCAGCAGCTTGACGGGACAGGGAGGTCCCGAGCAGTACTTC
TRBJ1-5 TRBV6-4 . . CASSRNRQGKVQPQHF TGTGCCAGCAGTAGGAACAGGCAGGGCAAGGTTCAGCCCCAGCATTTT
TRBJ2-7 TRBV19 . . CASSMRGGSYEQYF TGTGCCAGTAGTATGAGAGGGGGTTCCTACGAGCAGTACTTC
TRBJ2-6 TRBV27 TRBD2 . CANTSGGPRSSGANVLTF TGTGCCAACACTAGCGGGGGACCCAGGTCCTCTGGGGCCAACGTCCTGACTTTC